Presented here are 32 T cell receptor beta chains from one specimen sequenced in a study of breast tumors, draining lymph nodes, adjacent tissues. Samples came from axillary lymph nodes draining the breast cancer. TCRdb re-called the multiplex PCR reads with MiXCR, one entry per CDR3 protein. Here the sample spans under 85,000 distinct CDR3 sequences, about 21% being singletons. The specimen sequenced was axillary lymph node tissue. The receptors here all came from a female donor with breast cancer. Some clones in this sample may be carry-over from other donors' samples.

This clonotype was picked up many times. J is TRBJ2-3 and V is TRBV12-3 or TRBV12-4, with 8 positions matching TRBD2. Trimming took 1 base from V and 0 from J; bases not matched to a gene: 6. The CDR3 runs to 17 residues. The CDR3 bases are TGTGCCAGCAGTTTAGGGACACGGGAGGGGAGCACAGATACGCAGTATTTT. It codes for CASSLGTREGSTDTQYF.

This clonotype was observed many times. The chain uses TRBV5-8 and TRBJ2-7; D is perhaps TRBD2 (6 bases). CDR1 SGHTS and CDR2 YDEGEE come from the germline V gene. This CDR3 is 13 amino acids long. Trimming cost V 4 bases and J 6 bases, with 14 bases left between them. The CDR3 protein is CASSREPRGEQYF. The CDR3 DNA follows: TGTGCCAGCAGCCGTGAACCGCGGGGCGAGCAGTACTTC.

This clonotype was detected ten times or more. This rearrangement joins TRBV5-4 to TRBJ2-7, with 7 bases lining up with TRBD1. Per germline, CDR1 SGHNT and CDR2 YYREEE (reference sequence). With 4 bases clipped from V and 3 bases from J, the junction kept 7 bases outside the gene matches. The CDR3 is made up of 14 amino acids. The CDR3 here is CASSPRDSRYEQYF. The CDR3, as DNA: TGTGCCAGCAGCCCTAGGGACAGCCGCTACGAGCAGTACTTC. The complete variable domain, with remaining parts taken from reference TRBV5-4 and TRBJ2-7, reads ETGVTQSPTHLIKTRGQQVTLRCSSQSGHNTVSWYQQALGQGPQFIFQYYREEENGRGNFPPRFSGLQFPNYSSELNVNALELDDSALYLCASSPRDSRYEQYFGPGTRLTVT.

This clonotype was recorded many times. The rearrangement uses TRBV20-1 and TRBJ2-6; no reliable D call. The V end was cut by 1 base, the J end by 0 bases, with 4 bases between. The germline V gene has CDR1 DFQATT and CDR2 SNEGSKA (reference sequence). The CDR3 covers 14 residues. The CDR3 sequence is CSARVSSGANVLTF. CDR3 DNA: TGCAGTGCTAGAGTTAGCTCTGGGGCCAACGTCCTGACTTTC.

The rearrangement joins TRBV3-1 to TRBJ2-5; 7 nucleotides match TRBD1. Germline CDR1 LGHDT, CDR2 YNNKEL (reference sequence). The CDR3 totals 16 residues. V shed 3 bases and J 5 bases; nucleotides not matched to a gene: 12. The CDR3 loop reads CASSQAATGILETQYF. The CDR3 region has the DNA TGTGCCAGCAGCCAGGCGGCGACAGGGATCCTTGAGACCCAGTACTTC.

Ten or more counts support this clonotype. This chain uses TRBV6-2 or TRBV6-3 with TRBJ2-1, with TRBD2 identical over 11 bases. V dropped 0 bases and J dropped 7; count of bases not matched to a gene: 11. The length of the CDR3 is 18 residues. Per the germline V gene, CDR1 is MNHEY and CDR2 is SVGEGT. CDR3 coding DNA: TGTGCCAGCAGTTACTCGGGACTAGCGGCTCCCAGAGGGAATGAGCAGTTCTTC. Translated: CASSYSGLAAPRGNEQFF.

This clonotype was seen many times. This CDR3 reads CSARDYRKREWSYDEQYF. CDR3 sequence (DNA): TGCAGTGCTAGAGATTATAGGAAGCGGGAGTGGAGTTACGACGAGCAGTACTTC. The chain is built from TRBV20-1 and TRBJ2-7; TRBD2 agrees at 8 bases. Trimming removed 0 bases from V and 5 bases from J; junction bases left unmatched: 18. This CDR3 region has 18 residues. CDR1 is DFQATT and CDR2 is SNEGSKA in the germline V gene (reference sequence).

The sample holds many counts of this clonotype. This chain uses TRBV7-2 with TRBJ2-6, with D possibly TRBD2 on 5 matching bases. Germline CDR1 SGHTA, CDR2 FQGNSA. The CDR3 runs to 17 residues. The V end lost 2 bases, the J end lost 0 bases, and 11 bases lay between the germline ends. DNA of the CDR3: TGTGCCAGCAGCTTAAGCAGCGGCCCCTCTGGGGCCAACGTCCTGACTTTC. Translated, it gives CASSLSSGPSGANVLTF.

In DNA, the CDR3 is TGTGCCAGCAGCCAAGATAACGGGGCGACTGAAGCTTTCTTT. It encodes CASSQDNGATEAFF. The rearrangement joins TRBV3-1 to TRBJ1-1, with D possibly being TRBD1 (5 bases). The CDR3 extends over 14 amino acids. In germline, CDR1 is LGHDT, CDR2 YNNKEL (reference sequence). The V and J ends lost 0 bases and 5 bases respectively, with 10 bases between them.

This clonotype was counted at least ten times. This chain uses TRBV30 with TRBJ1-4, with TRBD1 as a possible D gene (5 bases). The CDR3 covers 13 residues. V was trimmed by 5 bases and J by 4 bases, leaving 11 bases between them. Germline V lookup: CDR1 GTSNPN, CDR2 SVGIG (reference sequence). CDR3 amino acids: CAWGGWGNEKLFF. In DNA, the CDR3 is TGTGCCTGGGGGGGGTGGGGTAATGAAAAACTGTTTTTT. Together with reference TRBV30 and TRBJ1-4, the CDR3 gives the full variable domain: SQTIHQWPATLVQPVGSPLSLECTVEGTSNPNLYWYRQAAGRGLQLLFYSVGIGQISSEVPQNLSASRPQDRQFILSSKKLLLSDSGFYLCAWGGWGNEKLFFGSGTQLSVL.

This clonotype was seen at least ten times. The chain joins TRBV12-5 to TRBJ2-7; possible D gene TRBD2, 5 bases. Germline loops: CDR1 LGHNT, CDR2 FRNRAP. The ends were cut back, 6 bases at V and 2 bases at J, with 8 bases in the middle. The CDR3 runs 12 residues. CDR3 nucleotide sequence: TGTGCTAGTGGGCGAGGGACCTACGAGCAGTACTTC. This gives the protein CASGRGTYEQYF.

This clonotype was found many times. The V gene is TRBV10-2, the J gene TRBJ2-1; no clear D. CDR3 length equals 11 residues. From germline, CDR1 is WSHSY and CDR2 SAAADI. The germline V and J ends were trimmed by 3 bases and 8 bases, with 5 bases remaining between them. The CDR3 bases are TGCGCCAGCAGTGACGCCCATGAGCAGTTCTTC. It yields the protein CASSDAHEQFF.

Points on this clonotype: A clone one base away is much larger, so this may be a read error. The V and J genes are TRBV19 and TRBJ2-2; maybe TRBD1 (7 bases). Looked up from germline, CDR1 is LNHDA and CDR2 is SQIVND (reference sequence). This CDR3 is 15 amino acids long. CDR3 nucleotides: TGTGCCAGCCGCCCAGGGGGGACGAACACCGGGGAGCTGGTTTTT. Translated, it gives CASRPGGTNTGELVF.

This clonotype was seen at least ten times. V gene TRBV20-1 combines with J gene TRBJ2-1; 7 bases are a match to TRBD1. The CDR3 consists of 16 residues. Germline trimming cut 6 bases from V and 5 bases from J; bases unmatched to any gene: 16. The V gene's germline CDR1 is DFQATT and CDR2 SNEGSKA (reference sequence). In nucleotides, the CDR3 is TGCAGTGCCCCGAGGGGGCAGGGGCAGCTACACAATGAGCAGTTCTTC. Amino acids: CSAPRGQGQLHNEQFF.

The table lists this clonotype with many counts. V and J are TRBV12-3 or TRBV12-4 and TRBJ2-3; tentatively, D is TRBD1 or TRBD2 (6 bases each). The CDR3 has 16 residues. Trimming left V 0 bases short and J 4 bases short, with 14 bases between. CDR3 DNA sequence: TGTGCCAGCAGTTTAGCGGCAGGAGGGGGGCCAGATACGCAGTATTTT. This translates into CASSLAAGGGPDTQYF.

The gene calls are TRBV6-2 or TRBV6-3 and TRBJ2-3; a possible D gene is TRBD2 (5 bases). The germline V and J ends were trimmed by 0 bases and 2 bases, with 21 bases remaining between them. The CDR3 is made up of 19 amino acids. Germline loops: CDR1 MNHEY, CDR2 SVGEGT. This CDR3 is CASSYSVSEAETSTDTQYF. CDR3 nucleotide sequence: TGTGCCAGCAGTTACTCCGTCAGTGAAGCGGAAACTTCCACAGATACGCAGTATTTT.

This clonotype was counted between two and nine times. A single base separates this from a much larger clone, so it may be a read error. This sequence joins TRBV5-1 and TRBJ2-3; D ambiguous. In germline, CDR1 is SGHRS, CDR2 YFSETQ. The CDR3 contains 11 residues. The CDR3 region is CASSLRDTQCF. CDR3 DNA sequence: TGCGCCAGCAGCTTGAGAGATACGCAGTGTTTT.

As for this clonotype: Since a much larger clone is just one base distant, this may be a read error. The chain carries TRBV19 and TRBJ2-2, with 9 bases that match TRBD1. Germline V gene lookup returns CDR1 LNHDA and CDR2 SQIVND (reference sequence). The CDR3 is made up of 14 amino acids. CDR3 sequence: CAIDRGKNTGELVF. CDR3 nucleotides: TGTGCCATCGACAGGGGGAAGAACACCGGGGAGCTGGTTTTT.

Many counts were recorded for this clonotype. This rearrangement joins TRBV19 to TRBJ2-1; D is possibly TRBD2 (6 bases). Deletions cut 3 bases from V and 6 bases from J, with 15 bases between. The germline V gene encodes CDR1 LNHDA and CDR2 SQIVND (reference sequence). This CDR3 has 15 residues. The CDR3 region is CASSISDSGPNEQFF. In nucleotides, the CDR3 is TGTGCCAGTAGTATCTCAGATAGCGGCCCCAATGAGCAGTTCTTC.

The gene calls are TRBV10-3 and TRBJ1-1; no reliable D call. Germline loops: CDR1 ENHRY, CDR2 SYGVKD. CDR3 length: 13 residues. V was clipped by 10 bases and J by 1 base, with 13 bases between them. The DNA for the CDR3 is TGTGCCACCTCGGGAGCACCGAACACTGAAGCTTTCTTT. This sequence encodes CATSGAPNTEAFF.

This clonotype was counted at least ten times. This rearrangement joins TRBV5-5 to TRBJ1-4; D call uncertain. The CDR3 consists of 12 residues. From germline, CDR1 is SGHKS and CDR2 YYEKEE (reference sequence). V lost 3 bases to trimming and J lost 8 bases, with 8 bases between them. The CDR3 nucleotides are TGTGCCAGCAGCTACCTTGGAGAAAAACTGTTTTTT. Translating gives CASSYLGEKLFF.

This clonotype was observed a handful of times. This chain joins TRBV19 and TRBJ2-4, with 10 bases lining up with TRBD2. The V gene end was trimmed by 6 bases and the J gene end by 3 bases; junction bases not matched to a gene: 11. The CDR3 covers 17 residues. Germline CDR1 reads LNHDA; CDR2 reads SQIVND (reference sequence). This CDR3 reads CASSGASGSSVKNIQYF. The DNA for the CDR3 is TGTGCCAGTAGCGGGGCTAGCGGGAGTAGTGTCAAAAACATTCAGTACTTC.

This chain uses TRBV20-1 with TRBJ2-3, with 9 nucleotides matching TRBD2. CDR1 is DFQATT and CDR2 is SNEGSKA in the germline V gene (reference sequence). There are 16 residues in the CDR3. DNA of the CDR3: TGCAGCGCTCACACGACTAGCGGCCTTCTCGCAGATACGCAGTATTTT. It translates to CSAHTTSGLLADTQYF.

This clonotype has ten or more counts. The chain carries TRBV5-4 and TRBJ2-7, with TRBD2 matching 16 bases. This CDR3 is 18 amino acids long. Germline values: CDR1 SGHNT, CDR2 YYREEE (reference sequence). V lost 1 base, J lost 1 base, and 5 bases stayed unmatched. The CDR3 region is CASSLPGLAGGGSYEQYF. The CDR3 DNA follows: TGTGCCAGCAGCTTGCCGGGACTAGCGGGAGGGGGGTCCTACGAGCAGTACTTC.

This clonotype was counted many times. The chain is built from TRBV19 and TRBJ1-2; possibly TRBD1 for D (5 bases). The CDR3 is 13 residues long. V was cut by 6 bases and J by 2 bases, with 10 bases left in between. Germline CDR1 LNHDA, CDR2 SQIVND (reference sequence). The CDR3 loop reads CASSRVENYGYTF. DNA for the CDR3: TGTGCCAGTAGCAGGGTCGAGAACTATGGCTACACCTTC. Looking up the rest from reference TRBV19 and TRBJ1-2 gives the full variable domain: DGGITQSPKYLFRKEGQNVTLSCEQNLNHDAMYWYRQDPGQGLRLIYYSQIVNDFQKGDIAEGYSVSREKKESFPLTVTSAQKNPTAFYLCASSRVENYGYTFGSGTRLTVV.

In this sample, this clonotype turned up many times. The chain links TRBV9 to TRBJ2-3; D remains unclear. CDR3 length: 15 amino acids. V was clipped by 4 bases and J by 2 bases, with 14 bases between them. The germline V gene has CDR1 SGDLS and CDR2 YYNGEE. CDR3 in amino acids: CASSPTERPTDTQYF. CDR3 in DNA: TGTGCCAGCAGCCCTACAGAGAGACCCACAGATACGCAGTATTTT.

This clonotype was found many times. The chain joins TRBV7-6 to TRBJ1-3; the D is unclear. The germline gives CDR1 SGHVS, CDR2 FNYEAQ. Trimming left V 1 base short and J 0 bases short, with 7 bases between. The CDR3 consists of 15 residues. The CDR3, as DNA: TGTGCCAGCAGCTTAGAGACCGGCTCTGGAAACACCATATATTTT. It is translated as CASSLETGSGNTIYF.

This clonotype was counted only a few times. The chain joins TRBV30 to TRBJ2-3; D might be TRBD1 (6 bases). Germline-derived CDR1 and CDR2 are GTSNPN and SVGIG (reference sequence). V was cut by 0 bases and J by 4 bases, with 11 bases left in between. The CDR3 runs to 14 residues. This CDR3 reads CAWSVGQTADTQYF. The CDR3 nucleotides read TGTGCCTGGAGTGTAGGACAGACCGCAGATACGCAGTATTTT. The whole variable domain, filled in from reference TRBV30 and TRBJ2-3, reads SQTIHQWPATLVQPVGSPLSLECTVEGTSNPNLYWYRQAAGRGLQLLFYSVGIGQISSEVPQNLSASRPQDRQFILSSKKLLLSDSGFYLCAWSVGQTADTQYFGPGTRLTVL.

As regards this clonotype: Possible read error: a much larger clone is one base away. This chain connects TRBV20-1 to TRBJ2-5, with D tentatively TRBD2 (7 bases). Germline V gene sequence: CDR1 DFQATT, CDR2 SNEGSKA (reference sequence). V lost 6 bases to trimming and J lost 5 bases, with 13 bases between them. CDR3 length equals 12 residues. The CDR3 loop is CSAGGGSETQYF. CDR3 DNA: TGCAGTGCAGGGGGGGGCTCGGAGACCCAGTACTTC.

This clonotype appeared many times. The chain carries TRBV5-1 and TRBJ2-2, with D possibly matching TRBD2 (6 bases). V was pared by 9 bases and J by 3 bases, with 12 bases between. Looked up from germline, CDR1 is SGHRS and CDR2 is YFSETQ. CDR3 size: 13 residues. CDR3 nucleotides: TGCGCCATCCGGGAGCAGGACACCGGGGAGCTGTTTTTT. It yields the protein CAIREQDTGELFF.

Regarding this clonotype: This clone may be a read error of a much larger clone one base away. This rearrangement joins TRBV6-2 or TRBV6-3 to TRBJ2-6; 7 bases map to TRBD1. Germline V CDR1 and CDR2: MNHEY, SVGEGT. The CDR3 loop spans 16 amino acids. The CDR3 DNA reads TGTGCCAGCAGCTCCACAGGGGTGGGTGGGGCCAACGTCCCGACTTTC. This encodes CASSSTGVGGANVPTF.

In its sample, this clonotype was seen many times. V and J are TRBV5-4 and TRBJ2-1; D is unresolved. Germline CDR1 SGHNT, CDR2 YYREEE (reference sequence). Trimming left V 3 bases short and J 2 bases short, with 12 bases between. CDR3 size: 15 residues. CDR3 sequence reads: CASSSPSRPYNEQFF. The DNA for the CDR3 is TGTGCCAGCAGCTCCCCAAGCCGACCCTACAATGAGCAGTTCTTC.